A selection of T cell receptor beta chains follows, all from one sample in a study of molecular identifiers for immune sequencing clone quantification. Via MiXCR, TCRdb re-called the PCR reads, giving one row per CDR3 protein. The sample has 85,000 to 90,000 distinct CDR3 sequences, 20% to 25% seen once; the top ten hold less than 0.85%. Sample: naive CD8+ T cells from blood, with Jurkat cell RNA spiked in. The receptors stem from a human donor in good health. Some libraries in this study had Jurkat cell RNA spiked in. Both conserved end residues are part of each CDR3. D genes are given only for firm matches. Rows give clone size only sometimes, using once, few, many, or a class for an expanded clone.

TRBJ1-2 - few TRBV2 CASSEAYSFYGYTF TGTGCCAGCAGTGAAGCGTACAGTTTCTATGGCTACACCTTC
TRBJ2-1 TRBD2 few TRBV13 CASSLTSGGSYEQFF TGTGCCAGCAGCCTCACTAGCGGGGGTAGCTATGAGCAGTTCTTC
TRBJ2-7 - many TRBV27 CASSLFSGYEQYF TGTGCCAGCAGTTTATTTTCGGGGTACGAGCAGTACTTC
TRBJ2-2 - many TRBV19 CASTVLGDTGELFF TGTGCCAGTACAGTATTGGGAGACACCGGGGAGCTGTTTTTT
TRBJ2-3 - few TRBV5-5 CASSELDTQYF TGTGCCAGCAGCGAACTAGATACGCAGTATTTT
TRBJ1-1 - many TRBV19 CASSIRGGSTEAFF TGTGCCAGTAGTATCCGGGGAGGGAGCACTGAAGCTTTCTTT
TRBJ1-5 - many TRBV6-2/TRBV6-3 CASSYGTRNQPQHF TGTGCCAGCAGTTACGGGACAAGGAATCAGCCCCAGCATTTT
TRBJ1-1 TRBD1 - TRBV20-1 CSARDLTGGLREAFF TGCAGTGCTAGAGATCTCACAGGGGGCTTGCGTGAAGCTTTCTTT
TRBJ2-5 TRBD1 few TRBV29-1 CSVETDKGARYF TGCAGCGTTGAGACGGACAAGGGGGCCCGGTACTTC
TRBJ2-2 - medium-sized TRBV29-1 CSVNRAGELFF TGCAGCGTCAACAGGGCCGGGGAGCTGTTTTTT
TRBJ1-4 TRBD1 few TRBV5-5 CASSPRGTAATNEKLFF TGTGCCAGCAGCCCAAGAGGGACAGCAGCAACTAATGAAAAACTGTTTTTT
TRBJ2-5 - - TRBV28 CASQHRGRETQYF TGTGCCAGCCAACATCGGGGGCGGGAGACCCAGTACTTC
TRBJ2-7 - few TRBV25-1 CASSSLSGPKTYEQYF TGTGCCAGCAGTTCACTGAGCGGACCAAAAACCTACGAGCAGTACTTC
TRBJ2-4 TRBD1 many TRBV28 CASSLTTGGIDIQYF TGTGCCAGCAGTTTAACCACAGGGGGCATTGACATTCAGTACTTC
TRBJ2-3 - many TRBV9 CASSVEAFSYTQYF TGTGCCAGCAGCGTAGAGGCATTTTCGTATACGCAGTATTTT